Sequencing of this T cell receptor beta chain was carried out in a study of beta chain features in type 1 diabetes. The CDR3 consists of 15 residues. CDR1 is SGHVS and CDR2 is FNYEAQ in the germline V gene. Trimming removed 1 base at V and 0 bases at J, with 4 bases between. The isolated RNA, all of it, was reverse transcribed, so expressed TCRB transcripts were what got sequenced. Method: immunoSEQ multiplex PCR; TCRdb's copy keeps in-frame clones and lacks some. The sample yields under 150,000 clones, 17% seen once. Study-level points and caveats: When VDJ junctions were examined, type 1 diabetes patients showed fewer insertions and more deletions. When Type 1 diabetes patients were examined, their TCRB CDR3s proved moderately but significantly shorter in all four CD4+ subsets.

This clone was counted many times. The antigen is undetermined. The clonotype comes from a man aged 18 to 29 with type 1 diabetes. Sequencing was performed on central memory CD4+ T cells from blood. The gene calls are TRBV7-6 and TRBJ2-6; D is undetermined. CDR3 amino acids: CASSLEVSGANVLTF. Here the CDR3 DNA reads TGTGCCAGCAGCTTAGAAGTCTCTGGGGCCAACGTCCTGACTTTC.